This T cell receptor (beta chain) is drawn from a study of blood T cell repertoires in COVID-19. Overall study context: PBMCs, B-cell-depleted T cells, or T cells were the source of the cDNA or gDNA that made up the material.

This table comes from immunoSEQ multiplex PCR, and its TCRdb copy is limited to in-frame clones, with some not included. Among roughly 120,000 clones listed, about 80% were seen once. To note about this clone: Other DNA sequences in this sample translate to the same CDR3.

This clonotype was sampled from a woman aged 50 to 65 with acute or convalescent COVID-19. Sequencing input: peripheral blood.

The CDR3 region has the DNA TGTGCCAGCAGCCAGCAGGGGACTGAAGCTTTCTTT. Protein sequence: CASSQQGTEAFF. The chain carries TRBV3-1 (or the pseudogene TRBV3-2) and TRBJ1-1; a possible D gene is TRBD1 (6 bases). Between the trimmed V and J ends, which lost 3 bases and 5 bases, there was a span of 7 bases. The CDR3 loop spans 12 amino acids. The germline V gene has CDR1 LGHDT and CDR2 YNNKEL (reference sequence).